Below are 15 T cell receptor beta chains sequenced from a single sample in a study of cytomegalovirus exposure and HLA in healthy donors. PCR was performed using 60 Vbeta and 13 Jbeta primers. Here immunoSEQ multiplex PCR was the method, and the copy in TCRdb shows in-frame clones only, minus some. The table records about 120,000 clones, 75% to 85% of them present only once. Input material: PBMCs. Receptors originate from a man in his forties in good health and CMV-seronegative.

V and J are TRBV6-6 and TRBJ2-7; TRBD2 matches 7 bases. The germline V gene has CDR1 MNHNY and CDR2 SVGAGI (reference sequence). This CDR3 contains 15 residues. V lost 3 bases to trimming and J lost 2 bases; unmatched junction nucleotides: 7. CDR3 protein: CASSYRASGTYEQYF. CDR3 nucleotide sequence: TGTGCCAGCAGTTATAGGGCTAGCGGCACCTACGAGCAGTACTTC.

A remark on this clone: At one end, the junction sequence differs from germline, possibly due to a read error. This chain links TRBV7-9 with TRBJ2-6; weak D call: TRBD1 (5 bases). The CDR3 length is 12 residues. Germline V lookup: CDR1 SEHNR, CDR2 FQNEAQ (reference sequence). CDR3 sequence reads: CASSSTGNGLTF. In DNA, the CDR3 is TGTGCCAGCAGCTCAACAGGAAACGGCCTGACTTTC.

The V and J genes are TRBV10-3 and TRBJ2-2, with D perhaps TRBD2 (5 bases). V lost 0 bases and J 0 bases, leaving 11 bases between the germline ends. This CDR3 comprises 17 residues. CDR1 is ENHRY, CDR2 SYGVKD, per germline. The CDR3 region has the DNA TGTGCCATCAGTGAGTCGATTGCGGGCCCGAACACCGGGGAGCTGTTTTTT. Translating it yields CAISESIAGPNTGELFF.

This clone was found once. The rearrangement uses TRBV19 and TRBJ2-5, with 9 bases matching TRBD2. Unmatched junction bases numbered 1, after V lost 4 bases and J lost 7 bases. Germline V gene lookup returns CDR1 LNHDA and CDR2 SQIVND (reference sequence). This CDR3 contains 12 residues. This CDR3 reads CASSNSGGTQYF. CDR3 sequence (DNA): TGTGCCAGTAGTAATAGCGGGGGGACCCAGTACTTC.

The gene calls are TRBV9 and TRBJ2-2; 8 nucleotides align to TRBD2. J gave up 7 bases and V 3 bases, and 14 bases lay outside the gene matches. The CDR3 length is 17 residues. CDR1 SGDLS and CDR2 YYNGEE come from the germline V gene. CDR3 sequence (DNA): TGTGCCAGCAGCGCCGGAAGCGGGGGATACACGAGCGGGGAGCTGTTTTTT. Amino acid sequence: CASSAGSGGYTSGELFF. The variable domain in full, with the rest retrieved from reference TRBV9 and TRBJ2-2, is DSGVTQTPKHLITATGQRVTLRCSPRSGDLSVYWYQQSLDQGLQFLIQYYNGEERAKGNILERFSAQQFPDLHSELNLSSLELGDSALYFCASSAGSGGYTSGELFFGEGSRLTVL.

The chain uses TRBV6-5 and TRBJ2-3; no reliable D call. Trimming removed 2 bases from V and 4 bases from J, with 10 bases in between. Germline loops: CDR1 MNHEY, CDR2 SVGAGI. The CDR3 is 14 amino acids. The chain's CDR3 is CASSYRGVADTQYF. Here the CDR3 DNA reads TGTGCCAGCAGTTACCGAGGAGTCGCAGATACGCAGTATTTT.

The V and J genes are TRBV6-1 and TRBJ1-5, with D hard to call. The germline V and J ends were trimmed by 6 bases and 6 bases, with 12 bases remaining between them. From germline, CDR1 is MNHNS and CDR2 SASEGT. The CDR3 has 13 residues. CDR3 protein: CASRYTNPQPQHF. CDR3 DNA: TGTGCCAGCAGGTACACAAACCCTCAGCCCCAGCATTTT.

The V gene is TRBV27, the J gene TRBJ1-2; D gene uncertain. There are 14 residues in the CDR3. Germline lookup yields CDR1 MNHEY and CDR2 SMNVEV (reference sequence). The germline V and J ends were trimmed by 2 bases and 5 bases, with 12 bases remaining between them. Written as DNA, the CDR3 is TGTGCCAGCAGTTTAACCGGGAAACTTTATGGCTACACCTTC. Its translation is CASSLTGKLYGYTF.

The CDR3 sequence: CSVEPGQRNTEAFF. The CDR3 bases are TGCAGCGTTGAACCGGGACAGCGGAACACTGAAGCTTTCTTT. The chain combines TRBV29-1 with TRBJ1-1; 7 positions agree with TRBD1. The J segment lost 1 base and the V segment lost 2 bases, leaving 4 bases of the junction unmatched. The CDR3 totals 14 residues. Looked up from germline, CDR1 is SQVTM and CDR2 is ANQGSEA.

This clone has more than one count but fewer than ten. The sample carries other DNA sequences with the same CDR3. The gene calls are TRBV30 and TRBJ1-3; D not certain. V dropped 5 bases and J dropped 0 bases, with 5 bases sitting between them. Looked up from germline, CDR1 is GTSNPN and CDR2 is SVGIG (reference sequence). The CDR3 spans 12 residues. CDR3: CAWGSSGNTIYF. The CDR3 DNA reads TGTGCCTGGGGGAGCTCTGGAAACACCATATATTTT.

The V and J genes are TRBV19 and TRBJ2-7; tentative D call: TRBD1 (5 bases). CDR3 size: 14 residues. CDR1 and CDR2 (germline): LNHDA, SQIVND (reference sequence). The germline V and J ends were trimmed by 9 bases and 3 bases, with 18 bases remaining between them. The CDR3: CASPRTKEDYEQYF. CDR3 bases: TGTGCCAGCCCTAGGACAAAGGAAGACTACGAGCAGTACTTC.

The V call is TRBV19, the J call TRBJ2-5; TRBD1 is a possible D gene (6 bases). The CDR3 covers 13 residues. Looked up from germline, CDR1 is LNHDA and CDR2 is SQIVND (reference sequence). The germline V and J ends were trimmed by 4 bases and 3 bases, with 9 bases remaining between them. CDR3 amino acids: CASSSKGEETQYF. CDR3 nucleotide sequence: TGTGCCAGTAGTAGTAAGGGGGAAGAGACCCAGTACTTC.

This clone has a single count. The V call is TRBV30, the J call TRBJ2-5; no clear D gene. This CDR3 comprises 12 residues. The V and J ends lost 5 bases and 5 bases respectively, with 12 bases between them. Germline V gene lookup returns CDR1 GTSNPN and CDR2 SVGIG (reference sequence). In nucleotides, the CDR3 is TGTGCCTGGGCCCGACTCGGGGAGACCCAGTACTTC. This encodes CAWARLGETQYF.

The CDR3 DNA reads TGTGCCAGCAGCTTAGACGGGGGGGGAACAAATGAGCAGTTCTTC. Translated, it gives CASSLDGGGTNEQFF. This chain joins TRBV13 and TRBJ2-1; 8 bases are a match to TRBD2. This CDR3 is 15 amino acids long. Germline CDR1 is PRHDT and CDR2 is FYEKMQ (reference sequence). V lost 1 base and J lost 7; bases outside the gene matches: 6.

A remark on this clone: The junction does not match germline at one end; this may be a read error. The chain joins TRBV13 to TRBJ2-7; weak D call: TRBD1 (5 bases). The length of the CDR3 is 14 residues. Germline V gene data show CDR1 as PRHDT and CDR2 as FYEKMQ (reference sequence). Here the CDR3 reads CAISHRETAYEQYF. The CDR3 coding sequence is TGTGCCATCAGCCATAGAGAGACAGCCTACGAGCAGTACTTC.